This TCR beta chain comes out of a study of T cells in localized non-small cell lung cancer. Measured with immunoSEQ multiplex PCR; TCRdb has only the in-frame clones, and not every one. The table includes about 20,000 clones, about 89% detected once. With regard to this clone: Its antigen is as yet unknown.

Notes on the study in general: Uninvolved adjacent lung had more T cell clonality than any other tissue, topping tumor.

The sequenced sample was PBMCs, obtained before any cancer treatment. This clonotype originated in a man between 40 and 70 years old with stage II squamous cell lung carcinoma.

Written as DNA, the CDR3 is TGTGCCAGCAGTTTGCGGCGGGATGGGGAGACCCAGTACTTC. It specifies CASSLRRDGETQYF. The rearrangement uses TRBV6-5 and TRBJ2-5, with TRBD2 as a possible D gene (6 bases). The germline V and J ends were trimmed by 4 bases and 5 bases, with 14 bases remaining between them. Germline CDR1 and CDR2: MNHEY and SVGAGI. The CDR3 length is 14 residues.